This entry concerns a single TCR beta chain. The CDR3 is made up of 15 amino acids. Per the germline V gene, CDR1 is SEHNR and CDR2 is FQNEAQ (reference sequence). V was cut by 4 bases and J by 0 bases, with 13 bases left in between. TCRdb re-called the 5' RACE reads with MiXCR, one entry per CDR3 protein. Found here are a few hundred thousand distinct CDR3 sequences, about 9% of them singletons; the top ten hold around 3%. The sample belongs to a study of identical twins. These sequences were also reported in another study, on yellow fever vaccine responses in identical twins. That paper adds: Reportedly, twins' vaccine T cell responses looked partly convergent and partly personalized.

The sequence came from a woman between 18 and 30 years old in good health. This chain connects TRBV7-9 to TRBJ2-7; D not certain. Sequencing input: CD8+ T cells sorted from blood. CDR3 sequence: CASSSPGGYSYEQYF. The CDR3 DNA reads TGTGCCAGCAGCTCCCCGGGTGGTTACTCCTACGAGCAGTACTTC.